The rows below give T cell receptor beta chains drawn from one sample of a study of cytomegalovirus exposure and HLA in healthy donors. TCRdb's copy holds only in-frame clones and misses some; the assay was immunoSEQ multiplex PCR. The sample records 70,000 to 75,000 clones, 85% to 95% being singletons. The specimen sequenced was PBMCs. These receptors originate from a woman aged 18-30 years in good health and CMV-seronegative. Both conserved end residues are trimmed from each CDR3. The order of the fields is V gene, J gene, CDR3 protein.

>TRBV11-2|TRBJ2-7
ASSRQSYEQY
>TRBV28|TRBJ2-2
ASGGTGAGELF
>TRBV27|TRBJ2-1
ASRTGRVSYNEQF
>TRBV5-4|TRBJ2-3
ASSARLAGGTDTQY
>TRBV27|TRBJ2-7
ASSFSGAYEQY
>TRBV7-9|TRBJ2-5
ASSPVGQGKETQY
>TRBV13|TRBJ1-1
ASSLRSTGWNTEAF
>TRBV4-3|TRBJ1-1
ASSQGSQGAGNTEAF
>TRBV4-1|TRBJ1-5
ASSQDPGNGNQPQH
>TRBV6-1|TRBJ2-1
ASSEARGGANEQF
>TRBV2|TRBJ1-2
ASRLGQPSYGYT
>TRBV30|TRBJ2-2
AWSVGLAGGLAGVGELF
>TRBV15|TRBJ2-5
ATSRDRETQY
>TRBV7-2|TRBJ1-2
ASSLVGVNYGYT
>TRBV9|TRBJ2-3
ASSITSTQSTDTQY
>TRBV19|TRBJ1-2
ASLKGDDYGYT
>TRBV27|TRBJ2-5
ASSSSILNPGETQY
>TRBV14|TRBJ1-2
ASSQGPNYGYT
>TRBV6-5|TRBJ2-7
ASRGTGREQY
>TRBV5-1|TRBJ2-1
ASSLVLAGGYNEQF
>TRBV28|TRBJ1-4
ASSPGQLFNEKLF
>TRBV2|TRBJ2-1
ASSEQNEQF
>TRBV6-1|TRBJ2-3
ASSHTSGGPDTQY
>TRBV5-1|TRBJ1-3
ASSQQGVLGNTIY
>TRBV11-3|TRBJ2-1
ASSLYLAGALPNEQF
>TRBV6-5|TRBJ1-1
ASRDRDRGITEAF
>TRBV19|TRBJ1-2
ASSSPPGQGPTNYGYT
>TRBV27|TRBJ2-1
ASSLGASGYNEQF
>TRBV5-4|TRBJ2-1
ASSLVRTPLDYNEQF
>TRBV5-6|TRBJ2-7
ASSFEQGVRRSYEQY
>TRBV27|TRBJ1-6
ASSFSLSSPLH
>TRBV19|TRBJ2-5
ASSIGTSETQY
>TRBV29-1|TRBJ1-2
SVDGGLYGYT
>TRBV4-1|TRBJ2-1
ASSQDPQREGLDEQF
>TRBV19|TRBJ2-7
ASSVGGPSEQY
>TRBV30|TRBJ1-1
AWSVQTTEAF
>TRBV25-1|TRBJ2-1
ASSDLGSGVGEQF
>TRBV10-2|TRBJ2-7
ASRARDSITYEQY
>TRBV27|TRBJ1-5
ASSLGTGGYQPQH
>TRBV5-4|TRBJ1-2
ASSEDRGIDGYT
>TRBV2|TRBJ2-7
ASSGGASYEQY
>TRBV5-5|TRBJ1-4
ASSRTGDEKLF
>TRBV6-4|TRBJ1-1
ASKAGGANTEAF
>TRBV27|TRBJ2-7
ASSQNRGTIYEQY
>TRBV6-1|TRBJ2-3
ASSDGQSTDTQY
>TRBV15|TRBJ2-7
ATSRDPNPGDEQY
>TRBV10-1|TRBJ2-2
ASSERAGELF
>TRBV7-6|TRBJ1-3
ASSLLAGQGNTIY
>TRBV5-4|TRBJ2-2
ASSSDPPGELF
>TRBV10-1|TRBJ2-2
ASGLRDFTGELF
>TRBV4-3|TRBJ2-2
ASSQLTGGGSGELF
>TRBV9|TRBJ1-1
ASGDRANTEAF
>TRBV9|TRBJ2-3
ASSLGQGTDTQY
>TRBV2|TRBJ2-5
ASSELGQPARFQETQY
>TRBV5-4|TRBJ2-3
AGGVGDGDTQY